What follows describes a single TCR beta chain. This clonotype was seen repeatedly, ten times or more. Its binding antigen is unknown. No base-level quality is on record; no much larger clone is a single base apart. Reads for this sample came from an Illumina HiSeq 1500. The public reads were quality trimmed at Q25 with fastp and then assembled into clones with MiXCR by TCRdb, keeping productive beta chains. Identical CDR3 protein sequences are pooled into one entry, listed with their most common genes and DNA. This sample lists more than 350,000 distinct CDR3 sequences; approximately 32% were detected once. The ten largest clones represent around 13% of the sample. The data were taken from a study of T cell repertoires in cytomegalovirus infection (dated by TCRdb to between 2017 and 2020). The study in broad terms: Because public TCR beta signatures pointed to carriage of CMV infection together with the matching HLA type, the HLA type of each donor mattered for the analysis.

V is trimmed back by 5 bases and J by 4 bases, and the junction contains 8 bases that no gene match accounts for. The CDR3 goes from the cysteine to the phenylalanine over 15 residues. Of the read, only the CDR3 DNA is kept; its 45 bases are in frame from base 1. The paper's findings and limits, for the study overall: The ex vivo response was dominated by HLA-C-restricted CMV-specific TCR beta clonotypes, and the single most frequent clonotype in two of eight donors was supplied by these HLA-C-restricted clonotypes. Carriers of CMV infection plus the relevant HLA type were discriminated by the cumulative frequency of public TCR beta family members in the study cohort and in an independent roughly 380-donor cohort.

The source is a human donor in good health (CMV status not recorded). Some clones in this sample may be carry-over from other donors' samples. The sequencing input was PBMCs. This chain joins TRBV12-3 or TRBV12-4 to TRBJ2-3, and 8 junctional nucleotides match TRBD1. The sequence in DNA is TGTGCCAGCAGTCCCTCGGACAGGGCCCCAGATACGCAGTATTTT. Translation gives CASSPSDRAPDTQYF.